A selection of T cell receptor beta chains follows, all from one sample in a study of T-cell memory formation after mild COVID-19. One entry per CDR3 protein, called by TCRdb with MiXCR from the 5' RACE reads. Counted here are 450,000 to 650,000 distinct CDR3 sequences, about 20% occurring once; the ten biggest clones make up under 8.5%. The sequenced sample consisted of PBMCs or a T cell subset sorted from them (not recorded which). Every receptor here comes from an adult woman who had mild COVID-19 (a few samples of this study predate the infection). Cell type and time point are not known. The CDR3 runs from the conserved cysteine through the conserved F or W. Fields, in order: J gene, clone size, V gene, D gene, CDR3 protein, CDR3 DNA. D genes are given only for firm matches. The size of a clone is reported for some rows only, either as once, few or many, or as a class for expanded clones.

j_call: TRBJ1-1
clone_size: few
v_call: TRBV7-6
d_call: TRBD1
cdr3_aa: CASRLSGTGKGEAFF
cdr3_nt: TGTGCCAGCAGGCTTTCCGGGACAGGGAAGGGTGAAGCTTTCTTT

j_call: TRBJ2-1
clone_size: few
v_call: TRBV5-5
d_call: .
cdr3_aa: CASTPWGSSYNEQFF
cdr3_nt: TGTGCCAGCACCCCCTGGGGGAGCTCCTACAATGAGCAGTTCTTC

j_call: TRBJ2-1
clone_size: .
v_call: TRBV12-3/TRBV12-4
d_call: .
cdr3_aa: CASTLTNYNEQFF
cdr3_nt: TGTGCCAGCACCCTCACGAATTACAATGAGCAGTTCTTC

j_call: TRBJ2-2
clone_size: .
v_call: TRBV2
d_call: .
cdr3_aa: CASGVGVENTGELFF
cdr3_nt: TGTGCCAGCGGGGTAGGGGTAGAGAACACCGGGGAGCTGTTTTTT

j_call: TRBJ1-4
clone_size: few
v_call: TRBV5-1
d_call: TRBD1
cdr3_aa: CASSLAGTANEKLFF
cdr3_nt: TGCGCCAGCAGCTTGGCTGGGACAGCTAATGAAAAACTGTTTTTT

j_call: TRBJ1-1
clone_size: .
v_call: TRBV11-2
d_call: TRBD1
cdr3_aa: CASSFRMGTGATEAFF
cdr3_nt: TGTGCCAGCAGCTTCCGGATGGGGACAGGGGCCACTGAAGCTTTCTTT

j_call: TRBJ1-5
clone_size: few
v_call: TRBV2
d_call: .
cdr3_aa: CASSELGKGDQPQHF
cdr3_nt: TGTGCCAGCAGTGAACTTGGAAAGGGGGATCAGCCCCAGCATTTT

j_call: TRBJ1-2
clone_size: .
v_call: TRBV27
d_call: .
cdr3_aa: CASSFSRQVDYGYTF
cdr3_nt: TGTGCCAGCAGTTTCTCTCGACAGGTAGACTATGGCTACACCTTC

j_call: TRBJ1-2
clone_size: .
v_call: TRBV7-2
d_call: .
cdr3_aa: CASSLAAGGGDGYTF
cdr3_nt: TGTGCCAGCAGCTTAGCGGCAGGAGGCGGAGATGGCTACACCTTC

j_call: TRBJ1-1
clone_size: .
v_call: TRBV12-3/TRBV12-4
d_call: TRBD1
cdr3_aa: CASSFYGTGGLMNTEAFF
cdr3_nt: TGTGCCAGCAGTTTCTATGGGACAGGGGGACTCATGAACACTGAAGCTTTCTTT

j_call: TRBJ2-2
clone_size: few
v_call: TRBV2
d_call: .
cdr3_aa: CATKGQFANTGELFF
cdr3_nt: TGTGCTACCAAGGGGCAGTTCGCGAACACCGGGGAGCTGTTTTTT

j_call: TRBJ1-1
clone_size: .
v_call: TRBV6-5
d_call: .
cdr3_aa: CASTMTARNTEAFF
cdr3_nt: TGTGCCAGCACCATGACAGCGAGGAACACTGAAGCTTTCTTT

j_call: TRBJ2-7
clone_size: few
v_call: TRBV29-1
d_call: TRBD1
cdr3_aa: CSVVGDRGPTYEQYF
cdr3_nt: TGCAGCGTTGTCGGGGACAGGGGTCCCACCTACGAGCAGTACTTC

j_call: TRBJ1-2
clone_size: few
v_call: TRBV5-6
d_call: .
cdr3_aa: CASSPNFRIPPLYGYTF
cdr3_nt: TGTGCCAGCAGCCCCAACTTCAGGATCCCGCCACTCTATGGCTACACCTTC

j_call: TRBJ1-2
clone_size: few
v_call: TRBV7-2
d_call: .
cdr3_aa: CASSDSLLTTRSRKYNYGYTF
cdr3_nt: TGTGCCAGCAGCGATAGTCTACTAACGACCCGATCCCGAAAGTATAACTATGGCTACACCTTC

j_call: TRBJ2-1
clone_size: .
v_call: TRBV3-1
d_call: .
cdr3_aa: CASSQVPPPPYNEQFF
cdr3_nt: TGTGCCAGCAGCCAAGTACCGCCTCCCCCTTACAATGAGCAGTTCTTC

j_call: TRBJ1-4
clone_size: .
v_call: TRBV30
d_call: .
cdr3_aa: CAWSWQGGEKLFF
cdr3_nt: TGTGCCTGGAGTTGGCAGGGAGGGGAAAAACTGTTTTTT

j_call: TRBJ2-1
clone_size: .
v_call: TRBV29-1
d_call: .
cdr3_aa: CSESRGIYNEQFF
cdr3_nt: TGCAGCGAATCGAGGGGCATCTACAATGAGCAGTTCTTC

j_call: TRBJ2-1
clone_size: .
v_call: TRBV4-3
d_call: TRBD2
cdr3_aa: CASSQDKVGLAGNEQFF
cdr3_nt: TGCGCCAGCAGCCAAGATAAGGTCGGCCTAGCGGGGAATGAGCAGTTCTTC

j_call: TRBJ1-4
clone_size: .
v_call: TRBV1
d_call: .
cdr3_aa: CTIGQNEKLFF
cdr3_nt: TGCACCATTGGACAGAATGAAAAACTGTTTTTT

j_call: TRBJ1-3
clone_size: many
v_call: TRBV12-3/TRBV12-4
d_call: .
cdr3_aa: CASSFTGSGNTIYF
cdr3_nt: TGTGCCAGCAGTTTTACAGGGTCTGGAAACACCATATATTTT

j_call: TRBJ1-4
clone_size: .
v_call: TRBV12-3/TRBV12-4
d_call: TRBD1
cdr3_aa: CASSFVPGQVPNEKLFF
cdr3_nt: TGTGCCAGCAGCTTCGTCCCGGGACAGGTCCCTAATGAAAAACTGTTTTTT

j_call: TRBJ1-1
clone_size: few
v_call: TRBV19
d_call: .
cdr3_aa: CASSTYTVNTEAFF
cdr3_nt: TGTGCCAGTAGTACCTACACCGTGAACACTGAAGCTTTCTTT

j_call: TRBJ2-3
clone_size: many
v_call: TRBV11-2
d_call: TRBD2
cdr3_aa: CASSLAGGFTDTQYF
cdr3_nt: TGTGCCAGCAGCTTAGCCGGGGGGTTCACAGATACGCAGTATTTT

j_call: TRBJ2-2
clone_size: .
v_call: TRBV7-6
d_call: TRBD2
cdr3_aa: CASSLYRRGSRSNTGELFF
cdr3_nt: TGTGCCAGCAGCTTATATAGGCGCGGGAGTCGTTCGAACACCGGGGAGCTGTTTTTT

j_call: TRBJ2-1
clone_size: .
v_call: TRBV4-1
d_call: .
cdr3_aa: CASSPLPTDEQFF
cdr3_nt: TGCGCCAGCAGCCCCCTCCCGACCGATGAGCAGTTCTTC

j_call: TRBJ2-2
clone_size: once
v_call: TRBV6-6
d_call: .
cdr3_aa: CASSYQLLSDVGELFF
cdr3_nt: TGTGCCAGCAGTTACCAGCTCCTATCGGACGTCGGGGAGCTGTTTTTT

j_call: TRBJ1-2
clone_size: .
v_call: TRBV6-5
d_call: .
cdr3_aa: CASSYLRGYNYGYTF
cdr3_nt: TGTGCCAGCAGTTACTTGCGGGGTTACAACTATGGCTACACCTTC

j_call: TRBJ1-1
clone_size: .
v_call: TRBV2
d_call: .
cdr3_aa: CAREGRPTEAFF
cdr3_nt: TGTGCAAGAGAGGGGAGGCCCACTGAAGCTTTCTTT

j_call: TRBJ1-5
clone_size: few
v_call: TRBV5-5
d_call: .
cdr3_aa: CASSRSDRTINWQPQHF
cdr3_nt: TGTGCCAGCAGCCGAAGTGACAGAACAATTAACTGGCAGCCCCAGCATTTT

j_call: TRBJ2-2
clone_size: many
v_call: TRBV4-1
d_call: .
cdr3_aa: CASSPILSNTGELFF
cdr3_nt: TGCGCCAGCAGCCCGATACTTTCGAACACCGGGGAGCTGTTTTTT

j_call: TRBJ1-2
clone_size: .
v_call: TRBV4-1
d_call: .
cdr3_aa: CASSQVSQGGGYTF
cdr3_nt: TGCGCCAGCAGCCAAGTATCTCAGGGAGGAGGCTACACCTTC

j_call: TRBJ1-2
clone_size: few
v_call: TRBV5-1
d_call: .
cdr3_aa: CASSPVDPGFTGYTF
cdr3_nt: TGCGCCAGCAGCCCTGTTGACCCCGGTTTCACTGGCTACACCTTC

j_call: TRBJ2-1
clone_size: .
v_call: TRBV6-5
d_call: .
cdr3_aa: CASRAGTRYNEQFF
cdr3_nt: TGTGCCAGCAGGGCCGGGACACGTTACAATGAGCAGTTCTTC

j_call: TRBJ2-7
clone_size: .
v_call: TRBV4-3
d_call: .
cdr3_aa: CASSQGLLPSYEQYF
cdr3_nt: TGCGCCAGCAGCCAAGGACTCCTCCCCTCCTACGAGCAGTACTTC

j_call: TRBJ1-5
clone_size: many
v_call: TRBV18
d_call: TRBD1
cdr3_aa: CASSPGTGDQPQHF
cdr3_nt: TGCGCCAGCAGCCCTGGGACAGGGGATCAGCCCCAGCATTTT

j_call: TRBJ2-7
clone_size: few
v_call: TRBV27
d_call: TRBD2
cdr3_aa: CASSLSGGGSYEQYF
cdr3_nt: TGTGCCAGCAGTTTATCGGGGGGAGGGTCCTACGAGCAGTACTTC

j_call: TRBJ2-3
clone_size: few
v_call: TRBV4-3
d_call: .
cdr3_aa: CASRKDGTQYF
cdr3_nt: TGCGCCAGCAGGAAAGACGGTACGCAGTATTTT

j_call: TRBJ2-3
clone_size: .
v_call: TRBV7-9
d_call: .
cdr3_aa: CASSLDGGPDTQYF
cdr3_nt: TGTGCCAGCAGCTTAGATGGGGGTCCAGATACGCAGTATTTT

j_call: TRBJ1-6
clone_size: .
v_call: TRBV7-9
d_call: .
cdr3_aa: CASSLLRARYGDSPLHF
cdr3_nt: TGTGCCAGCAGCTTGCTAAGGGCCCGGTACGGGGATTCACCCCTCCACTTT

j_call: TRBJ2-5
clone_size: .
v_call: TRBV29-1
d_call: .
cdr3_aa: CSVVRDRETQYF
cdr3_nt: TGCAGCGTTGTAAGGGATCGGGAGACCCAGTACTTC

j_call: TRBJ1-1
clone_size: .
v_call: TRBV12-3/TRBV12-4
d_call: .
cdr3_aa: CASSYRELNTEAFF
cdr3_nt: TGTGCCAGCAGTTACAGGGAACTGAACACTGAAGCTTTCTTT

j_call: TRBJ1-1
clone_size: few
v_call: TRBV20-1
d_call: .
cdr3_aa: CSARDKGREIPEAFF
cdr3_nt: TGCAGTGCTAGAGATAAAGGCAGGGAGATCCCTGAAGCTTTCTTT

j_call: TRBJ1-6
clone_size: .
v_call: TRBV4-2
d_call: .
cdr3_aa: CASSQRSDSPLHF
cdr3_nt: TGTGCCAGCAGCCAACGGTCTGATTCACCCCTCCACTTT

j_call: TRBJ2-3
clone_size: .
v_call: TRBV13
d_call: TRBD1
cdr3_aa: CASSWDREQTDTQYF
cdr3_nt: TGTGCCAGCAGCTGGGACAGGGAACAGACAGATACGCAGTATTTT

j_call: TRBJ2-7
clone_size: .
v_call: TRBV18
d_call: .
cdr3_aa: CASSLGPTSYEQYF
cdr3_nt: TGTGCCAGCTCACTTGGACCGACCTCCTACGAGCAGTACTTC

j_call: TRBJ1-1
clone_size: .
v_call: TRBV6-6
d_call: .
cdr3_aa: CASSYVFQRNTEAFF
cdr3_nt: TGTGCCAGCAGTTACGTCTTCCAGCGGAACACTGAAGCTTTCTTT

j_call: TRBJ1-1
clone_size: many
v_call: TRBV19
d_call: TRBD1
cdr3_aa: CASTPGQGRNTEAFF
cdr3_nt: TGTGCCAGTACCCCCGGACAGGGGAGGAACACTGAAGCTTTCTTT

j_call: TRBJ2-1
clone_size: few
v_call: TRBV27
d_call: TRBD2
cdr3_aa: CASSLAASGRAYNEQFF
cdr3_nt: TGTGCCAGCAGTTTAGCCGCTAGCGGGAGGGCCTACAATGAGCAGTTCTTC

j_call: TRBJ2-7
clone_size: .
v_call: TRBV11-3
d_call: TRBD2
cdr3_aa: CASSWGSGPSYEQYF
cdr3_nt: TGTGCCAGCAGCTGGGGTAGCGGGCCCTCCTACGAGCAGTACTTC

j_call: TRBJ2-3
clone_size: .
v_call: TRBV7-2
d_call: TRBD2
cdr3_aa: CASSFGLAGPVTDTQYF
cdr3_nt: TGTGCCAGCAGCTTCGGACTAGCGGGACCAGTCACAGATACGCAGTATTTT